The 5 T cell receptor beta chains presented below share a single source sample, sequenced in a study of control samples from healthy donors and cancer patients. The repertoire was sequenced with immunoSEQ multiplex PCR; TCRdb's copy has only in-frame clones and lacks some. The repertoire has some 95,000 clones, 79% of them found once; the top ten carry 8% to 11%. Sequences were obtained from blood. The origin of the receptors is a woman under 40 in good health.

The chain employs TRBV5-1 and TRBJ1-1; TRBD1 is a possible D gene (6 bases). The CDR3 sequence is 15 residues long. Germline-derived CDR1 and CDR2 are SGHRS and YFSETQ. Trimming shortened V by 0 bases and J by 4 bases, and 13 bases separated the two germline ends. CDR3 nucleotide sequence: TGCGCCAGCAGCTTGGAGGTCAGGGGATCCACTGAAGCTTTCTTT. Protein sequence: CASSLEVRGSTEAFF.

V usage is TRBV19 and J usage is TRBJ1-4; 8 bases are shared with TRBD1. With 8 bases clipped from V and 7 bases from J, the junction kept 3 bases outside the gene matches. Germline V CDR1 and CDR2: LNHDA, SQIVND (reference sequence). The CDR3 runs 12 residues. The CDR3 nucleotides are TGTGCCAGTGGGACAGGTACTGAAAAACTGTTTTTT. This encodes CASGTGTEKLFF.

The chain employs TRBV5-1 and TRBJ1-1, with no clear D. V lost 1 base and J 2 bases, leaving 12 bases between the germline ends. The CDR3 has 15 residues. Germline loops: CDR1 SGHRS, CDR2 YFSETQ. CDR3 region: CASSLTTLGNTEAFF. In DNA, the CDR3 is TGCGCCAGCAGCTTGACCACGCTGGGAAACACTGAAGCTTTCTTT.

The rearrangement uses TRBV9 and TRBJ2-7; D unresolved. V lost 1 base, J lost 2 bases, and 10 bases lay in between. This CDR3 is built from 14 residues. Per germline, CDR1 SGDLS and CDR2 YYNGEE. The CDR3 bases are TGTGCCAGCAGCGTAACTCAGATGCCCTACGAGCAGTACTTC. Amino acid sequence: CASSVTQMPYEQYF.

This chain connects TRBV19 to TRBJ2-7; possibly TRBD1 for D (6 bases). The V end lost 5 bases, the J end lost 4 bases, and 15 bases lay between the germline ends. Germline V gives CDR1 LNHDA, CDR2 SQIVND (reference sequence). The CDR3 spans 14 residues. The CDR3 is CASSPTGSRYEQYF. CDR3 sequence (DNA): TGTGCCAGTAGTCCAACAGGGTCGAGGTACGAGCAGTACTTC.